The 30 T cell receptor beta chains listed next were all sequenced from one sample in a study of identical twins. MiXCR, run by TCRdb on the 5' RACE reads, gives a single entry per CDR3 protein. The sample contains 240,000 or so distinct CDR3 sequences, more than 9.5% of which appear only once. This sample was shared with a second study, whose subject was yellow fever vaccine responses in identical twins.

Sequencing input: memory (CD45RO+) T cells sorted from blood. The receptors derive from a woman under 30 in good health.

This clonotype was counted a few times. This sequence joins TRBV29-1 and TRBJ2-5; no clear D. Per germline, CDR1 SQVTM and CDR2 ANQGSEA. CDR3 length equals 11 residues. The ends were cut back, 3 bases at V and 7 bases at J, with 9 bases in the middle. CDR3 DNA sequence: TGCAGCGTTGAGGGGAAGGGGACCCAGTACTTC. It is translated as CSVEGKGTQYF.

This clonotype was detected ten times or more. This chain links TRBV5-1 with TRBJ2-3, with D hard to call. Trimming left V 4 bases short and J 2 bases short, with 8 bases between. Germline V gene data show CDR1 as SGHRS and CDR2 as YFSETQ. The CDR3 covers 13 residues. CDR3 DNA sequence: TGCGCCAGCAGCCGAACACCCACAGATACGCAGTATTTT. Translation: CASSRTPTDTQYF.

The chain has TRBV19 and TRBJ2-1, with 10 bases matching TRBD2. V shed 1 base and J 5 bases; nucleotides not matched to a gene: 5. The CDR3 is 16 residues long. Per germline, CDR1 LNHDA and CDR2 SQIVND (reference sequence). CDR3 sequence: CASSIGRTSGHNEQFF. CDR3 nucleotides: TGTGCCAGTAGTATAGGTCGGACTAGCGGACACAATGAGCAGTTCTTC.

This clonotype was counted many times. The genes are TRBV12-3 or TRBV12-4 and TRBJ2-1; 10 bases align to TRBD2. With 7 bases clipped from V and 9 bases from J, the junction kept 6 bases outside the gene matches. The CDR3 runs to 13 residues. The CDR3 loop reads CASTAGGSGEQFF. CDR3 nucleotides: TGTGCCAGCACAGCGGGAGGGTCCGGTGAGCAGTTCTTC.

The genes are TRBV21-1 and TRBJ2-3. TRBV21-1 is termed a pseudogene. CDR3 length equals 15 residues. CDR3 residues: CASSKPGTSRGTQYF. The CDR3 region has the DNA TGTGCCAGCAGCAAACCCGGTACTAGCCGAGGTACGCAGTATTTT.

This clonotype was seen only a few times. The chain is built from TRBV5-1 and TRBJ2-1, with 12 positions matching TRBD1. V trimming: 3 bases; J trimming: 5 bases; junction bases outside the gene matches: 6. Germline CDR1 SGHRS, CDR2 YFSETQ. The CDR3 consists of 16 residues. CDR3 sequence: CASSSGQGAWDNEQFF. CDR3 bases: TGCGCCAGCAGCTCGGGACAGGGGGCGTGGGACAATGAGCAGTTCTTC.

Note on this clonotype: This may come from a read error, since a much larger clone is one base off. The chain has TRBV6-1 and TRBJ1-5, with a weak D call TRBD1 (6 bases). V lost 3 bases and J lost 6, with 9 bases in between. Per the germline V gene, CDR1 is MNHNS and CDR2 is SASEGT. The CDR3 covers 13 residues. The CDR3 sequence is CASSEGAAQPQHF. The CDR3 nucleotides are TGTGCCAGCAGTGAGGGGGCGGCTCAGCCCCAGCATTTT.

The chain carries TRBV2 and TRBJ1-2, with 8 bases lining up with TRBD1. The germline CDR1 and CDR2 sequences are SNHLY and FYNNEI. The CDR3 totals 16 residues. The V gene end was trimmed by 8 bases and the J gene end by 2 bases; junction bases not matched to a gene: 13. The CDR3 region has the DNA TGTGCCAGCGAAGGAGGAGACAGGGGAGCAAACTATGGCTACACCTTC. It translates to CASEGGDRGANYGYTF.

This clonotype was detected only a few times. The genes are TRBV7-2 and TRBJ2-2, with 12 bases matching TRBD2. Germline V gene data show CDR1 as SGHTA and CDR2 as FQGNSA. This CDR3 has 16 residues. The V gene end was trimmed by 6 bases and the J gene end by 0 bases; junction bases not matched to a gene: 2. The CDR3 nucleotides are TGTGCCAGCAGAAGGACTAGCGGGGCGAACACCGGGGAGCTGTTTTTT. This translates into CASRRTSGANTGELFF.

This clonotype was found a few times. The chain employs TRBV20-1 and TRBJ2-2; D may be TRBD1 or TRBD2 (6 bases each). This CDR3 region has 14 residues. Trimming removed 6 bases at V and 4 bases at J, with 15 bases between. The germline V gene encodes CDR1 DFQATT and CDR2 SNEGSKA (reference sequence). In DNA form, the CDR3 reads TGCAGTGCCCGTAGGGGGGAGCTCACCGGGGAGCTGTTTTTT. Translation: CSARRGELTGELFF.

This chain joins TRBV28 and TRBJ2-7; 12 bases fit TRBD2. The J segment lost 3 bases and the V segment lost 3 bases, leaving 3 bases of the junction unmatched. The CDR3 length is 15 residues. Germline V gene data show CDR1 as MDHEN and CDR2 as SYDVKM. CDR3 nucleotide sequence: TGTGCCAGCAGTTTGTCTAGCGGGAGGGTCTACGAGCAGTACTTC. Translating gives CASSLSSGRVYEQYF. The whole variable domain, remainder taken from reference TRBV28 and TRBJ2-7, is DVKVTQSSRYLVKRTGEKVFLECVQDMDHENMFWYRQDPGLGLRLIYFSYDVKMKEKGDIPEGYSVSREKKERFSLILESASTNQTSMYLCASSLSSGRVYEQYFGPGTRLTVT.

This clonotype was counted between two and nine times. The chain recombines TRBV6-5 with TRBJ2-7, with D tentatively TRBD2 (6 bases). V lost 8 bases and J 6 bases, leaving 11 bases between the germline ends. Germline V gives CDR1 MNHEY, CDR2 SVGAGI. The CDR3 runs to 11 residues. For the CDR3, the DNA is TGTGCCAGCGGGACTGTTATCGAGCAGTACTTC. Amino acid sequence: CASGTVIEQYF.

A few counts support this clonotype. Because the CDR3 is missing its conserved closing phenylalanine or tryptophan, this is likely a read error. The CDR3 nucleotides are TGTGCCAGCAGTTTTACCCCTTGGGGACAGGGGTTTGGCTACACCTTG. Translation: CASSFTPWGQGFGYTL. This chain joins TRBV28 and TRBJ1-2; 10 positions match TRBD1. After removal of 3 bases from V and 7 bases from J, the junction contained 11 bases not matched to a gene. The germline V gene has CDR1 MDHEN and CDR2 SYDVKM. CDR3 length: 16 amino acids.

V gene TRBV29-1 combines with J gene TRBJ2-5; 7 bases agree with TRBD1. This CDR3 has 14 amino acids. Germline loops: CDR1 SQVTM, CDR2 ANQGSEA. V dropped 4 bases and J dropped 5; count of bases not matched to a gene: 10. The DNA for the CDR3 is TGCAGCGTTGTGCCCGCAGGGGGATTGGAGACCCAGTACTTC. Translation gives CSVVPAGGLETQYF. The full variable domain, its missing parts supplied by reference TRBV29-1 and TRBJ2-5, is SAVISQKPSRDICQRGTSLTIQCQVDSQVTMMFWYRQQPGQSLTLIATANQGSEATYESGFVIDKFPISRPNLTFSTLTVSNMSPEDSSIYLCSVVPAGGLETQYFGPGTRLLVL.

The chain has TRBV19 and TRBJ2-7; a possible D gene is TRBD1 (5 bases). Germline V gives CDR1 LNHDA, CDR2 SQIVND (reference sequence). The CDR3 spans 16 residues. Trimming shortened V by 5 bases and J by 0 bases, and 17 bases separated the two germline ends. CDR3 amino acids: CASSGDRLSYSYEQYF. CDR3 nucleotide sequence: TGTGCCAGTAGTGGAGACAGACTTTCGTACTCCTACGAGCAGTACTTC.

There are a few counts of this clonotype. The chain uses TRBV7-2 and TRBJ2-7; unclear D gene. This CDR3 is built from 14 residues. Between the trimmed V and J ends, which lost 4 bases and 1 base, there was a span of 11 bases. CDR1 SGHTA and CDR2 FQGNSA come from the germline V gene. The DNA of the CDR3 is TGTGCCAGCAGCTGGCTTACCCCTTCCTACGAGCAGTACTTC. Protein: CASSWLTPSYEQYF.

The table lists this clonotype with a few counts. V gene TRBV10-3 combines with J gene TRBJ2-1, with TRBD2 identical over 12 bases. The CDR3 has 18 amino acids. V lost 6 bases to trimming and J lost 1 base; unmatched junction nucleotides: 10. Germline V gene data show CDR1 as ENHRY and CDR2 as SYGVKD. For the CDR3, the DNA is TGTGCCATCAGCACGACTAGCGGGGGTAAAAATTCCTACAATGAGCAGTTCTTC. It codes for CAISTTSGGKNSYNEQFF.

This clonotype was observed many times. The V and J genes are TRBV10-3 and TRBJ2-5; 8 nucleotides line up with TRBD2. Germline V gene sequence: CDR1 ENHRY, CDR2 SYGVKD. With 10 bases clipped from V and 1 base from J, the junction kept 8 bases outside the gene matches. The CDR3 has 14 residues. CDR3 DNA sequence: TGTGCCACCAAACGGGAGGGGAGCCAAGAGACCCAGTACTTC. Encoded protein: CATKREGSQETQYF.

This clonotype showed up many times. The gene calls are TRBV3-1 and TRBJ1-2, with 7 bases identical to TRBD1. Unmatched junction bases numbered 2, after V lost 4 bases and J lost 3 bases. This CDR3 spans 13 amino acids. The germline V gene encodes CDR1 LGHDT and CDR2 YNNKEL (reference sequence). This CDR3 is CASSPQGDYGYTF. In nucleotides, the CDR3 is TGTGCCAGCAGCCCCCAGGGGGACTATGGCTACACCTTC. The variable domain in full, completed from reference TRBV3-1 and TRBJ1-2, reads DTAVSQTPKYLVTQMGNDKSIKCEQNLGHDTMYWYKQDSKKFLKIMFSYNNKELIINETVPNRFSPKSPDKAHLNLHINSLELGDSAVYFCASSPQGDYGYTFGSGTRLTVV.

The chain recombines TRBV23-1 with TRBJ2-7, with TRBD1 as a possible D gene (6 bases). TRBV23-1 is identified as an open reading frame with a role that is uncertain. V was trimmed by 2 bases and J by 0 bases, leaving 11 bases between them. CDR3 length: 15 residues. The CDR3 here is CASSQPRDTSYEQYF. The CDR3, as DNA: TGCGCCAGCAGTCAACCCCGGGACACCTCCTACGAGCAGTACTTC.

This clonotype was observed at least ten times. V and J are TRBV9 and TRBJ2-3; 8 positions agree with TRBD2. The length of the CDR3 is 17 residues. V shed 0 bases, J shed 5 bases, and the junction held 11 bases outside the gene matches. Germline lookup yields CDR1 SGDLS and CDR2 YYNGEE. In DNA form, the CDR3 reads TGTGCCAGCAGCGTAGATCAGCGGGGGACCTCAGGAGATACGCAGTATTTT. Its translation is CASSVDQRGTSGDTQYF.

The chain employs TRBV29-1 and TRBJ2-1, with D unresolved. The CDR3 spans 13 residues. Per the germline V gene, CDR1 is SQVTM and CDR2 is ANQGSEA. V dropped 4 bases and J dropped 9 bases, with 16 bases sitting between them. CDR3 sequence: CSVVGSPLGEQFF. Written as DNA, the CDR3 is TGCAGCGTTGTAGGCAGCCCCCTAGGTGAGCAGTTCTTC.

The CDR3 is CASSEGLQETQYF. In DNA, the CDR3 is TGTGCCAGCAGCGAGGGGCTTCAAGAGACCCAGTACTTC. The chain recombines TRBV14 with TRBJ2-5; D may be TRBD1 or TRBD2 (5 bases each). Germline V gene lookup returns CDR1 SGHDN and CDR2 FVKESK. Trimming took off 5 bases at V and 2 bases at J, with 9 bases between the two ends. The CDR3 has 13 residues.

A few counts support this clonotype. This sequence joins TRBV3-1 and TRBJ2-5; D remains ambiguous. There are 14 residues in the CDR3. Germline V gene lookup returns CDR1 LGHDT and CDR2 YNNKEL (reference sequence). V lost 4 bases, J lost 3 bases, and 12 bases lay in between. For the CDR3, the DNA is TGTGCCAGCAGCCGGACCAGCACAGAAGAGACCCAGTACTTC. Amino acid sequence: CASSRTSTEETQYF.

This clonotype has just a few counts. The chain employs TRBV7-2 and TRBJ2-2, with D tentatively TRBD1 (5 bases). Germline assignment: CDR1 SGHTA and CDR2 FQGNSA. Trimming removed 2 bases at V and 1 base at J, with 11 bases between. This CDR3 comprises 16 residues. The CDR3 DNA reads TGTGCCAGCAGCTTATTCCCCGACAGGAACACCGGGGAGCTGTTTTTT. It encodes CASSLFPDRNTGELFF. Looking up the rest from reference TRBV7-2 and TRBJ2-2 gives the full variable domain: GAGVSQSPSNKVTEKGKDVELRCDPISGHTALYWYRQSLGQGLEFLIYFQGNSAPDKSGLPSDRFSAERTGGSVSTLTIQRTQQEDSAVYLCASSLFPDRNTGELFFGEGSRLTVL.

This clonotype was observed a few times. The chain uses TRBV18 and TRBJ2-1; 10 bases line up with TRBD2. Germline CDR1 is KGHSH and CDR2 is LQKENI. The CDR3 consists of 14 residues. V lost 0 bases, J lost 7 bases, and 0 bases stayed unmatched. CDR3 protein: CASSPPSGRNEQFF. The CDR3 nucleotides are TGTGCCAGCTCACCACCTAGCGGGAGGAATGAGCAGTTCTTC.

The chain is built from TRBV28 and TRBJ2-7; D is ambiguous. This CDR3 spans 12 amino acids. Trimming took off 1 base at V and 2 bases at J, with 3 bases between the two ends. CDR1 is MDHEN and CDR2 is SYDVKM in the germline V gene. As DNA, the CDR3 is TGTGCCAGCAGTTTATTTCCCTACGAGCAGTACTTC. The encoded protein is CASSLFPYEQYF.

V is TRBV29-1 and J is TRBJ2-7; D ambiguous. CDR1 is SQVTM and CDR2 is ANQGSEA in the germline V gene. V shed 5 bases and J shed 7 bases, with 12 bases lying between them. This CDR3 contains 11 residues. CDR3 nucleotide sequence: TGCAGCGTTAAGTCTCGAAATGAGCAGTACTTC. Translated: CSVKSRNEQYF.

The rearrangement joins TRBV21-1 to TRBJ2-2; the DNA was not used to check the table's D call, TRBD1. TRBV21-1 is a pseudogene locus. CDR3 size: 17 residues. The CDR3 DNA sequence: TGTGCCAGGAGCACTGGGTCCAGGGGGCTTGGCACCGGGGAGCTGTTTTTT. As protein: CARSTGSRGLGTGELFF.

The CDR3 bases are TGCAGTGCTAGATCTCCCCAGGGCCCGACGGAGCTGTTTTTT. Translating it yields CSARSPQGPTELFF. The chain carries TRBV20-1 and TRBJ2-2; D may be TRBD1 (5 bases). The CDR3 spans 14 residues. Germline values: CDR1 DFQATT, CDR2 SNEGSKA (reference sequence). The V gene lost 2 bases and the J gene lost 10 bases, with 17 bases spanning the gap.